This T cell receptor (beta chain) was found in a study of T cells in localized non-small cell lung cancer. Some clones are missing from TCRdb's copy, which holds only in-frame ones; the method was immunoSEQ multiplex PCR. The sample has 4,300 or so clones, just under 95% seen once. The CDR3 extends over 13 amino acids. Germline values: CDR1 MNHEY, CDR2 SMNVEV (reference sequence). Trimming shortened V by 5 bases and J by 5 bases, and 10 bases separated the two germline ends. Study-level points and caveats: Overall survival was longer when the density of T cells in the blood was higher.

Turning to this clone: Its cognate antigen is unknown.

The input for sequencing was peripheral blood, taken before any cancer treatment. J is TRBJ1-5 and V is TRBV27; a possible D gene is TRBD1 (5 bases). The receptor's source is a woman aged 40-70 years with stage I lung adenocarcinoma. This chain's CDR3 is CASSGGGYQPQHF. The CDR3 DNA follows: TGTGCCAGCAGTGGGGGGGGGTATCAGCCCCAGCATTTT.